These T cell receptor beta chains were read from a single sample in a study of blood T cell repertoires in COVID-19. The data were produced by immunoSEQ multiplex PCR, yet TCRdb's version contains in-frame clones alone and is incomplete. The data hold approximately 300,000 clones, with around nine tenths observed a single time. The material sequenced was peripheral blood. These receptor sequences come from a man aged 30 to 39 with acute or convalescent COVID-19. The CDR3 runs from the conserved cysteine through the conserved F or W. The order of the fields is J gene, clone size, V gene, D gene, CDR3 DNA, CDR3 protein. A D gene is named only where the DNA matches it firmly. A clone size is listed for some rows: how often the clone was seen (once, few, many), or a class if it is expanded.

J gene: TRBJ1-6
clone size: NA
V gene: TRBV28
D gene: NA
CDR3 DNA: TGTGCCAGCAGTATAGCATTCTCCTATAATTCACCCCTCCACTTT
CDR3 protein: CASSIAFSYNSPLHF

J gene: TRBJ2-1
clone size: NA
V gene: TRBV19
D gene: NA
CDR3 DNA: TGTGCCAGTAGTCCGCGGGACGGAGACAATGAGCAGTTCTTC
CDR3 protein: CASSPRDGDNEQFF

J gene: TRBJ1-6
clone size: NA
V gene: TRBV5-5
D gene: NA
CDR3 DNA: TGTGCCAGCAGCTTTAGAGTCAGGTCGGATAATTCACCCCTCCACTTT
CDR3 protein: CASSFRVRSDNSPLHF

J gene: TRBJ2-1
clone size: NA
V gene: TRBV9
D gene: NA
CDR3 DNA: TGTGCCAGCAGCACTCAAAGCGGACCACCCAGACGCAATGAGCAGTTCTTC
CDR3 protein: CASSTQSGPPRRNEQFF

J gene: TRBJ1-4
clone size: NA
V gene: TRBV5-6
D gene: NA
CDR3 DNA: TGTGCCAGCAGCCCTGGGTTACAGGTTGGCGAAAAACTGTTTTTT
CDR3 protein: CASSPGLQVGEKLFF

J gene: TRBJ2-5
clone size: NA
V gene: TRBV5-5
D gene: NA
CDR3 DNA: TGTGCCAGCAGCTTGCGAGGGGAGCGGGAAGAGACCCAGTACTTC
CDR3 protein: CASSLRGEREETQYF

J gene: TRBJ1-1
clone size: many
V gene: TRBV28
D gene: NA
CDR3 DNA: TGTGCCAGCAGTCCCCAGTGGAGGGGTGGGGCTTTCTTT
CDR3 protein: CASSPQWRGGAFF

J gene: TRBJ2-7
clone size: NA
V gene: TRBV7-9
D gene: NA
CDR3 DNA: TGTGCCAGCAGCTTAGATCCAAGTGGGAGTTTGGAGCAGTACTTC
CDR3 protein: CASSLDPSGSLEQYF

J gene: TRBJ2-5
clone size: few
V gene: TRBV28
D gene: TRBD2
CDR3 DNA: TGTGCCAGCAGTCCACCACACTATGCTAGCGGGAGGGAGTACCAAGAGACCCAGTACTTC
CDR3 protein: CASSPPHYASGREYQETQYF

J gene: TRBJ2-3
clone size: NA
V gene: TRBV2
D gene: TRBD2
CDR3 DNA: TGTGCCAGCAGTAGCGGGGACACAGATACGCAGTATTTT
CDR3 protein: CASSSGDTDTQYF

J gene: TRBJ2-2
clone size: NA
V gene: TRBV5-1
D gene: TRBD2
CDR3 DNA: TGCGCCAGCAGCCCCCTAGCGGGAGGGAACACCGGGGAGCTGTTTTTT
CDR3 protein: CASSPLAGGNTGELFF

J gene: TRBJ1-6
clone size: NA
V gene: TRBV5-1
D gene: NA
CDR3 DNA: TGCGCCAGCAGCCAGGATTTTATCAATTCACCCCTCCACTTT
CDR3 protein: CASSQDFINSPLHF

J gene: TRBJ2-5
clone size: NA
V gene: TRBV12-3/TRBV12-4
D gene: NA
CDR3 DNA: TGTGCCAGCAGTTTCTGCGCCCAGTACTTC
CDR3 protein: CASSFCAQYF

J gene: TRBJ1-1
clone size: NA
V gene: TRBV6-6
D gene: TRBD1
CDR3 DNA: TGTGCCAGCAGATGGACAGGGGGCGCGGACACTGAAGCTTTCTTT
CDR3 protein: CASRWTGGADTEAFF

J gene: TRBJ2-3
clone size: NA
V gene: TRBV21-1
D gene: NA
CDR3 DNA: TGTGCCAGCAGCAGATGGACTAGCGGAGGCCTCAGCACAGATACGCAGTATTTT
CDR3 protein: CASSRWTSGGLSTDTQYF

J gene: TRBJ1-6
clone size: few
V gene: TRBV12-3/TRBV12-4
D gene: NA
CDR3 DNA: TGTGCCAGCAGTTTTAGGGGCAATTCACCCCTCCACTTT
CDR3 protein: CASSFRGNSPLHF

J gene: TRBJ1-5
clone size: few
V gene: TRBV28
D gene: TRBD1
CDR3 DNA: TGTGCCAGCAGATCACAGGGGGGTTACAATCAGCCCCAGCATTTT
CDR3 protein: CASRSQGGYNQPQHF

J gene: TRBJ2-1
clone size: NA
V gene: TRBV7-9
D gene: TRBD1
CDR3 DNA: TGTGCCAGCAGCTACCGCCTCAGGGGGAGCTCCTACAATGAGCAGTTCTTC
CDR3 protein: CASSYRLRGSSYNEQFF

J gene: TRBJ2-7
clone size: once
V gene: TRBV20-1
D gene: NA
CDR3 DNA: TGCAGTGTCCGGACTACCTACGAGCAGTACTTC
CDR3 protein: CSVRTTYEQYF

J gene: TRBJ1-5
clone size: NA
V gene: TRBV6-5
D gene: NA
CDR3 DNA: TGTGCCAGCAGTTACTCGACTTCCCGTCAGCCCCAGCATTTT
CDR3 protein: CASSYSTSRQPQHF

J gene: TRBJ2-3
clone size: once
V gene: TRBV11-2
D gene: NA
CDR3 DNA: TGTGCCAGCAGCTTAGTTTCAGGGGTAGAGGGTACGCAGTATTTT
CDR3 protein: CASSLVSGVEGTQYF

J gene: TRBJ1-1
clone size: NA
V gene: TRBV5-1
D gene: NA
CDR3 DNA: TGCGCCAGCAGCTTGTGGGAGGGACAAAACACTGAAGCTTTCTTT
CDR3 protein: CASSLWEGQNTEAFF

J gene: TRBJ1-1
clone size: few
V gene: TRBV18
D gene: TRBD1
CDR3 DNA: TGTGCCAGCTCACCACGGGGACAGGAGAACACTGAAGCTTTCTTT
CDR3 protein: CASSPRGQENTEAFF

J gene: TRBJ1-2
clone size: once
V gene: TRBV6-1
D gene: NA
CDR3 DNA: TGTGCCAGCAGTGAATTGGTGCAGGATGGCTACACCTTC
CDR3 protein: CASSELVQDGYTF

J gene: TRBJ2-3
clone size: NA
V gene: TRBV5-4
D gene: NA
CDR3 DNA: TGTGCCAGCAGCCAGAGGGATCCGGATACGCAGTATTTT
CDR3 protein: CASSQRDPDTQYF

J gene: TRBJ1-2
clone size: once
V gene: TRBV28
D gene: NA
CDR3 DNA: TGTGCCTCCCACTCTGCCCGGGGAGGCTATGGCTACACCTTC
CDR3 protein: CASHSARGGYGYTF

J gene: TRBJ1-3
clone size: NA
V gene: TRBV10-3
D gene: NA
CDR3 DNA: TGTGCCATCAGTGAGCTTAACTCTGGAAACACCATATATTTT
CDR3 protein: CAISELNSGNTIYF

J gene: TRBJ1-4
clone size: NA
V gene: TRBV7-9
D gene: NA
CDR3 DNA: TGTGCCAGCAGCCTTTACAGGTCCCCCAATGAAAAACTGTTTTTT
CDR3 protein: CASSLYRSPNEKLFF

J gene: TRBJ2-3
clone size: NA
V gene: TRBV7-9
D gene: TRBD1
CDR3 DNA: TGTGCCAGCAGCCCCCGGGACAGGGTAGCAGATACGCAGTATTTT
CDR3 protein: CASSPRDRVADTQYF

J gene: TRBJ1-2
clone size: NA
V gene: TRBV19
D gene: NA
CDR3 DNA: TGTGCCAGTAGTATCTCTCGTTCCTATGGCTACACCTTC
CDR3 protein: CASSISRSYGYTF

J gene: TRBJ2-7
clone size: NA
V gene: TRBV5-4
D gene: TRBD2
CDR3 DNA: TGTGCCAGCAGCTTACGGGGGGCCTACGAGCAGTACTTC
CDR3 protein: CASSLRGAYEQYF

J gene: TRBJ2-3
clone size: NA
V gene: TRBV9
D gene: TRBD2
CDR3 DNA: TGTGCCAGCAGCGTAGTTGGTAGCGGGATAGGGGATACGCAGTATTTT
CDR3 protein: CASSVVGSGIGDTQYF

J gene: TRBJ1-2
clone size: NA
V gene: TRBV28
D gene: NA
CDR3 DNA: TGTGCCAGCGGGTTTTACAGGGACAACTATGGCTACACCTTC
CDR3 protein: CASGFYRDNYGYTF

J gene: TRBJ2-1
clone size: NA
V gene: TRBV6-5
D gene: NA
CDR3 DNA: TGTGCCAGCACGGGCGGGATGGGTTACAATGAGCAGTTCTTC
CDR3 protein: CASTGGMGYNEQFF

J gene: TRBJ2-6
clone size: NA
V gene: TRBV30
D gene: NA
CDR3 DNA: TGTGCCTGGACACGAGCTGGGGCCAACGTCCTGACTTTC
CDR3 protein: CAWTRAGANVLTF

J gene: TRBJ2-7
clone size: NA
V gene: TRBV6-2/TRBV6-3
D gene: TRBD2
CDR3 DNA: TGTGCCAGCAGTAGGGGACTAGCGGGAGAGGGCGAGCAGTACTTC
CDR3 protein: CASSRGLAGEGEQYF

J gene: TRBJ1-2
clone size: NA
V gene: TRBV12-3/TRBV12-4
D gene: TRBD1
CDR3 DNA: TGTGCCAGCAGACCGTTGACAGGGGGGGGCTACACCTTC
CDR3 protein: CASRPLTGGGYTF

J gene: TRBJ2-1
clone size: NA
V gene: TRBV28
D gene: NA
CDR3 DNA: TGTGCCAGCAGCCCGCGAATGGTCCATGAGCAGTTCTTC
CDR3 protein: CASSPRMVHEQFF

J gene: TRBJ1-1
clone size: NA
V gene: TRBV4-1
D gene: TRBD1
CDR3 DNA: TGCGCCAGCAGCCAATCACCGGGACAGGGGGTAAGGAACACTGAAGCTTTCTTT
CDR3 protein: CASSQSPGQGVRNTEAFF

J gene: TRBJ2-3
clone size: NA
V gene: TRBV5-1
D gene: TRBD1
CDR3 DNA: TGCGCCAGCAGCTATTCCCGAGGACAGGGCGATACGCAGTATTTT
CDR3 protein: CASSYSRGQGDTQYF

J gene: TRBJ1-1
clone size: once
V gene: TRBV14
D gene: NA
CDR3 DNA: TGTGCCAGCAGCCCCCATCTCATCGGTACTGAAGCTTTCTTT
CDR3 protein: CASSPHLIGTEAFF

J gene: TRBJ1-2
clone size: once
V gene: TRBV28
D gene: TRBD1
CDR3 DNA: TGTGCCAGCAGTTTCGGGACAGCCTATGGCTACACCTTC
CDR3 protein: CASSFGTAYGYTF

J gene: TRBJ2-1
clone size: NA
V gene: TRBV3-1/TRBV3-2
D gene: NA
CDR3 DNA: TGTGCCAGCAGCCAGGTGGCGGAAAGCTCCTACAATGAGCAGTTCTTC
CDR3 protein: CASSQVAESSYNEQFF

J gene: TRBJ2-7
clone size: NA
V gene: TRBV6-6
D gene: TRBD2
CDR3 DNA: TGTGCCAGCAGTCGAAAATCCGGGACTAGCGGGAATGAGCAGTACTTC
CDR3 protein: CASSRKSGTSGNEQYF

J gene: TRBJ1-2
clone size: NA
V gene: TRBV6-1
D gene: NA
CDR3 DNA: TGTGCCAGCAGTGACCAGGGCAGGAATTATAACTATGGCTACACCTTC
CDR3 protein: CASSDQGRNYNYGYTF